This TCR beta chain comes out of a study of shared clonotypes between healthy human individuals. Germline CDR1 SGHNT, CDR2 YYREEE (reference sequence). V was pared by 2 bases and J by 5 bases, with 8 bases of the junction left unmatched. This CDR3 spans 15 amino acids. Clones were sequenced by immunoSEQ multiplex PCR, and TCRdb holds only the in-frame ones, with some missing. The sample records some 500,000 clones, 95% to 97% being singletons. This clone was picked up one time. The sequenced sample was naive CD4+ T cells sorted from blood. Subset in this sample: CD45RA+ positively selected. This TCR derives from a woman aged 25 to 45 in good health. The chain employs TRBV5-4 and TRBJ2-5; 8 bases align to TRBD2. The CDR3 bases are TGTGCCAGCAGCTTTGGGCCAGCGGGAGTGGAGACCCAGTACTTC. Translated: CASSFGPAGVETQYF.